What follows is one T cell receptor (beta chain) and its context. This sample was taken from a study of T cell changes during pregnancy in multiple sclerosis. Libraries were prepared by immunoSEQ multiplex PCR; TCRdb keeps only in-frame clonotypes and omits some of them. The sample has about 69,000 clones; approximately 92% are singletons. The sequencing here drew on peripheral blood, taken in the third trimester of pregnancy. The clonotype was recovered from a female donor in good health, enrolled as a control in a pregnancy study.

The CDR3 protein is CASSLASGDSEKLFF. The CDR3 coding sequence is TGTGCCAGCAGCTTAGCGTCGGGGGATAGCGAAAAACTGTTTTTT. The rearrangement uses TRBV7-8 and TRBJ1-4; tentative D call: TRBD1 (5 bases). The germline V gene encodes CDR1 SGHVS and CDR2 FQNEAQ. V shed 0 bases and J shed 8 bases, with 13 bases lying between them. This CDR3 spans 15 amino acids.